One sample yielded the 24 T cell receptor beta chains listed below, sequenced in a study of tumor and adjacent non-tumor tissue in lung cancer. Three rounds of nested PCR, following a modified ARM-PCR protocol, produced the TCRbeta library. MiXCR, applied by TCRdb to the multiplex PCR reads, yields one record per CDR3 protein. The table has roughly 200,000 distinct CDR3 sequences, around 71% seen once. This sample's RNA came from whole unsorted tissue. The sample comprised lung tumor tissue. These receptors originate from a man aged 55 to 70 with non-small cell lung cancer.

This clonotype was picked up many times. The gene calls are TRBV4-2 and TRBJ2-1; D unresolved. This CDR3 comprises 13 residues. CDR1 and CDR2 (germline): LGHNA, YNFKEQ. The V end lost 0 bases, the J end lost 4 bases, and 4 bases lay between the germline ends. The CDR3 is CASSQDLYNEQFF. CDR3 coding DNA: TGTGCCAGCAGCCAAGACTTATACAATGAGCAGTTCTTC.

In the case of this clonotype: The CDR3 end shows no conserved phenylalanine or tryptophan, and so a read error is likely. This CDR3 is CASNPSATQPQHL. Here the CDR3 DNA reads TGTGCCAGCAACCCTTCGGCGACTCAGCCCCAGCATTTG. The chain employs TRBV6-2 or TRBV6-3 and TRBJ1-5; no clear D. Looked up from germline, CDR1 is MNHEY and CDR2 is SVGEGT. The CDR3 contains 13 residues. V lost 7 bases to trimming and J lost 6 bases, with 13 bases between them.

As concerns this clonotype: One end of the junction varies from germline; a read error may be responsible. V and J are TRBV11-2 and TRBJ2-7; no clear D gene. Per germline, CDR1 SGHAT and CDR2 FQNNGV. The CDR3 has 13 amino acids. The chain's CDR3 is CATSLAMGYEQYF. The DNA of the CDR3 is TGTGCCACCAGCTTAGCCATGGGATACGAGCAGTACTTC.

On this clonotype: A read error may produce the germline difference seen at one junction end. The rearrangement links TRBV12-3 or TRBV12-4 to TRBJ2-1; 9 bases agree with TRBD1. The CDR3 contains 15 residues. CDR3 in DNA: TGCGCCAGCAGCGCCGGGACAGGGTCCTACAATGAGCAGTTCTTC. This codes for CASSAGTGSYNEQFF.

Of note for this clonotype: Being one base from a much bigger clone, this may be a read error. The chain joins TRBV6-6 to TRBJ2-7; D call uncertain. The CDR3 has 13 residues. The germline CDR1 and CDR2 sequences are MNHNY and SVGAGI (reference sequence). The CDR3 DNA follows: TGTGCCAGCAGTACCCCAAGGTCCTACGGGCAGTACTTC. It translates to CASSTPRSYGQYF.

This clonotype has only one observation. At one boundary the junction diverges from the germline segment, which might be a read error. This rearrangement joins TRBV20-1 to TRBJ2-5; 9 bases map to TRBD2. There are 17 residues in the CDR3. CDR1 is DFQATT, CDR2 SNEGSKA, per germline (reference sequence). CDR3 residues: CCARDMKGTSKRETQYF. In nucleotides, the CDR3 is TGCTGTGCCAGAGATATGAAGGGGACTAGCAAGAGAGAGACACAGTACTTC.

About this clonotype: One end of the junction is discordant with germline, which a read error may explain. J is TRBJ2-2 and V is TRBV11-1; tentatively, D is TRBD2 (6 bases). The V gene's germline CDR1 is SGHAT and CDR2 FQDESV (reference sequence). The CDR3 is 15 residues long. The CDR3 is CTSSQLAGGTGALFF. The DNA of the CDR3 is TGTACCAGCAGCCAACTAGCTGGCGGCACCGGGGCACTGTTTTTT.

Concerning this clonotype: The junction shows a germline mismatch at one end, possibly a read error. CDR3 nucleotide sequence: TGTGCCAGCAACTTGGAGGGGATGAACACTGAAACTTTCTTT. It encodes CASNLEGMNTETFF. The V and J genes are TRBV11-1 and TRBJ1-1, with a weak D call TRBD1 (5 bases). The CDR3 is 14 residues long. The germline gives CDR1 SGHAT, CDR2 FQDESV (reference sequence). The full variable domain, rest sourced from reference TRBV11-1 and TRBJ1-1, is EAEVAQSPRYKITEKSQAVAFWCDPISGHATLYWYRQILGQGPELLVQFQDESVVDDSQLPKDRFSAERLKGVDSTLKIQPAELGDSAMYLCASNLEGMNTETFFGQGTRLTVV.

The chain combines TRBV6-5 with TRBJ2-4; TRBD1 might be the D (6 bases). CDR3 length: 15 amino acids. Germline CDR1 is MNHEY and CDR2 is SVGAGI. V dropped 6 bases and J dropped 10 bases, with 22 bases sitting between them. Here the CDR3 DNA reads TGTGCCAGCAGCCCCCCAGGGGCGGGTGGAAAAATTCAGTACTTC. Protein: CASSPPGAGGKIQYF.

This clonotype was seen more than once but under ten times. This could be a read error, since a much larger clone is one nucleotide away. The V gene is TRBV11-2, the J gene TRBJ2-3; tentative D call: TRBD1 (6 bases). Germline CDR1 reads SGHAT; CDR2 reads FQNNGV. Trimming cost V 7 bases and J 3 bases, with 14 bases left between them. The CDR3 extends over 14 amino acids. CDR3 coding DNA: TGTGCCAGCAACAACATAAGGGGGACAGATACGCAGTATTTT. This sequence encodes CASNNIRGTDTQYF.

V is TRBV7-2 and J is TRBJ2-4, with 13 bases identical to TRBD2. CDR3 length: 15 residues. Germline V gene lookup returns CDR1 SGHTA and CDR2 FQGNSA. V trimming: 4 bases; J trimming: 8 bases; junction bases outside the gene matches: 5. CDR3 in DNA: TGTGCCAGCAGCTATTGGACTAGCGGGAGTGACATTCAGTACTTC. Translation: CASSYWTSGSDIQYF. The full variable domain, its missing parts supplied by reference TRBV7-2 and TRBJ2-4, is GAGVSQSPSNKVTEKGKDVELRCDPISGHTALYWYRQSLGQGLEFLIYFQGNSAPDKSGLPSDRFSAERTGGSVSTLTIQRTQQEDSAVYLCASSYWTSGSDIQYFGAGTRLSVL.

There are a few counts of this clonotype. A much larger clone sits a single nucleotide away, making a read error possible. This chain joins TRBV29-1 and TRBJ1-2; D perhaps matches TRBD1 (6 bases). Germline CDR1 is SQVTM and CDR2 is ANQGSEA. The CDR3 spans 12 residues. CDR3 DNA sequence: TGCAGCGCCGGAGGGGGAAAGTATGGCTACGCCTTC. As protein: CSAGGGKYGYAF.

The V gene is TRBV6-2 or TRBV6-3, the J gene TRBJ1-1; the match to TRBD1 covers 9 bases. Germline V gene sequence: CDR1 MNHEY, CDR2 SVGEGT. The CDR3 sequence is 14 residues long. V shed 10 bases, J shed 5 bases, and the junction held 11 bases outside the gene matches. The CDR3 loop reads CANRRTGERTEAFF. CDR3 nucleotide sequence: TGTGCCAACAGAAGGACAGGGGAGAGGACTGAAGCTTTCTTT.

This clonotype was seen at least ten times. As DNA, the CDR3 is TGTGCCTCGATATTAGCGGGGGGCTCGCCAGATACGCAGTATTTT. Translating gives CASILAGGSPDTQYF. The gene calls are TRBV30 and TRBJ2-3; 10 nucleotides line up with TRBD2. Per the germline V gene, CDR1 is GTSNPN and CDR2 is SVGIG (reference sequence). The V gene end was trimmed by 7 bases and the J gene end by 4 bases; junction bases not matched to a gene: 11. CDR3 size: 15 residues.

Remarks on this clonotype: This sequence may be a read error, since a much larger clone differs from it by one base. The chain couples TRBV6-5 to TRBJ2-5; tentative D call: TRBD1 (6 bases). Germline CDR1 reads MNHEY; CDR2 reads SVGAGI. Trimming removed 0 bases at V and 5 bases at J, with 13 bases between. The CDR3 length is 15 residues. The CDR3: CASSYSLRGYETQYF. The CDR3 DNA sequence: TGTGCCAGCAGTTACTCTTTAAGGGGGTACGAGACCCAGTACTTC.

The chain uses TRBV20-1 and TRBJ1-2; D might be TRBD1 (5 bases). V dropped 4 bases and J dropped 6 bases, with 18 bases sitting between them. In germline, CDR1 is DFQATT, CDR2 SNEGSKA (reference sequence). This CDR3 spans 14 amino acids. In DNA, the CDR3 is TGCAGTGCTACAATCCAGGGTCTCCTTGATGGCTACACCTTC. Protein sequence: CSATIQGLLDGYTF.

In the case of this clonotype: This is likely a read error, given that the CDR3 carries no conserved phenylalanine or tryptophan at its end. The DNA is omitted, as the CDR3 cannot be located on it reliably, and the CDR3 follows TCRdb's listing. This chain links TRBV11-3 with TRBJ2-1. 13 amino acids form the CDR3, both terminal residues included. Per the germline V gene, CDR1 is SGHNT and CDR2 is YENEEA. The CDR3 loop reads CASRSDGYNEQLI.

Turning to this clonotype: Since no conserved phenylalanine or tryptophan closes the CDR3, a read error is the likely cause. The rearrangement links TRBV29-1 to TRBJ2-7; 7 bases line up with TRBD2. Trimming took 0 bases from V and 7 from J; bases not matched to a gene: 12. The CDR3 runs 15 residues. CDR1 is SQVTM, CDR2 ANQGSEA, per germline. CDR3 coding DNA: TGCAGCGTTGAAGATTGGGGTCGGGGGGAAGGAGAGCAGTACTTA. This codes for CSVEDWGRGEGEQYL.

This clonotype has a handful of counts. V usage is TRBV1 and J usage is TRBJ2-5; the table assigns TRBD2, which was not confirmed against the DNA. TRBV1 is annotated as a pseudogene. This CDR3 spans 19 amino acids. DNA for the CDR3: TGCACCAGCAGCCAAGATAAGGACCTAAGCGGGGAGTACCAAGAGACCCAGTACTTC. Translation: CTSSQDKDLSGEYQETQYF.

To note about this clonotype: One junction end disagrees with the germline gene, perhaps due to a read error. J is TRBJ1-1 and V is TRBV11-2; 7 nucleotides match TRBD1. The CDR3 has 15 residues. CDR1 is SGHAT, CDR2 FQNNGV, per germline. CDR3 sequence: CAGSFTGAKGTEAFF. As DNA, the CDR3 is TGTGCCGGCAGTTTCACAGGGGCCAAGGGCACTGAAGCTTTCTTT.

The V and J genes are TRBV4-2 and TRBJ1-2; perhaps TRBD1 as D (5 bases). The CDR3 consists of 18 residues. Germline values: CDR1 LGHNA, CDR2 YNFKEQ. Trimming stripped 0 bases from V and 1 base from J, with 18 bases between. CDR3 region: CASSQDRRQWGSNYGYTF. Written as DNA, the CDR3 is TGTGCCAGCAGCCAAGACCGCAGACAGTGGGGGAGTAACTATGGCTACACCTTC.

The J gene is TRBJ2-1, the V gene TRBV6-1; TRBD2 aligns across 9 bases. Per the germline V gene, CDR1 is MNHNS and CDR2 is SASEGT. The ends lost 2 bases at V and 5 bases at J; junction bases unmatched: 7. This CDR3 comprises 16 residues. DNA of the CDR3: TGTGCCAGCAGTGAAATGGGGCTAGCGGGAAACAATGAGCAGTTCTTC. This encodes CASSEMGLAGNNEQFF.

This chain joins TRBV20-1 and TRBJ2-3; TRBD2 agrees at 12 bases. V shed 5 bases and J 6 bases; nucleotides not matched to a gene: 12. This CDR3 comprises 16 residues. In germline, CDR1 is DFQATT, CDR2 SNEGSKA (reference sequence). The DNA for the CDR3 is TGCAGTGCTTACCCGGTGACTAGCGGGAGAGTGGATACGCAGTATTTT. Translating gives CSAYPVTSGRVDTQYF.

The V gene is TRBV12-3 or TRBV12-4, the J gene TRBJ2-5; 10 positions agree with TRBD2. The CDR3 consists of 15 residues. V trimming: 5 bases; J trimming: 6 bases; junction bases outside the gene matches: 9. CDR3 region: CASSVRAGGDKTQYF. The CDR3 DNA sequence: TGTGCCAGCAGTGTTCGAGCGGGAGGGGATAAGACCCAGTACTTC.